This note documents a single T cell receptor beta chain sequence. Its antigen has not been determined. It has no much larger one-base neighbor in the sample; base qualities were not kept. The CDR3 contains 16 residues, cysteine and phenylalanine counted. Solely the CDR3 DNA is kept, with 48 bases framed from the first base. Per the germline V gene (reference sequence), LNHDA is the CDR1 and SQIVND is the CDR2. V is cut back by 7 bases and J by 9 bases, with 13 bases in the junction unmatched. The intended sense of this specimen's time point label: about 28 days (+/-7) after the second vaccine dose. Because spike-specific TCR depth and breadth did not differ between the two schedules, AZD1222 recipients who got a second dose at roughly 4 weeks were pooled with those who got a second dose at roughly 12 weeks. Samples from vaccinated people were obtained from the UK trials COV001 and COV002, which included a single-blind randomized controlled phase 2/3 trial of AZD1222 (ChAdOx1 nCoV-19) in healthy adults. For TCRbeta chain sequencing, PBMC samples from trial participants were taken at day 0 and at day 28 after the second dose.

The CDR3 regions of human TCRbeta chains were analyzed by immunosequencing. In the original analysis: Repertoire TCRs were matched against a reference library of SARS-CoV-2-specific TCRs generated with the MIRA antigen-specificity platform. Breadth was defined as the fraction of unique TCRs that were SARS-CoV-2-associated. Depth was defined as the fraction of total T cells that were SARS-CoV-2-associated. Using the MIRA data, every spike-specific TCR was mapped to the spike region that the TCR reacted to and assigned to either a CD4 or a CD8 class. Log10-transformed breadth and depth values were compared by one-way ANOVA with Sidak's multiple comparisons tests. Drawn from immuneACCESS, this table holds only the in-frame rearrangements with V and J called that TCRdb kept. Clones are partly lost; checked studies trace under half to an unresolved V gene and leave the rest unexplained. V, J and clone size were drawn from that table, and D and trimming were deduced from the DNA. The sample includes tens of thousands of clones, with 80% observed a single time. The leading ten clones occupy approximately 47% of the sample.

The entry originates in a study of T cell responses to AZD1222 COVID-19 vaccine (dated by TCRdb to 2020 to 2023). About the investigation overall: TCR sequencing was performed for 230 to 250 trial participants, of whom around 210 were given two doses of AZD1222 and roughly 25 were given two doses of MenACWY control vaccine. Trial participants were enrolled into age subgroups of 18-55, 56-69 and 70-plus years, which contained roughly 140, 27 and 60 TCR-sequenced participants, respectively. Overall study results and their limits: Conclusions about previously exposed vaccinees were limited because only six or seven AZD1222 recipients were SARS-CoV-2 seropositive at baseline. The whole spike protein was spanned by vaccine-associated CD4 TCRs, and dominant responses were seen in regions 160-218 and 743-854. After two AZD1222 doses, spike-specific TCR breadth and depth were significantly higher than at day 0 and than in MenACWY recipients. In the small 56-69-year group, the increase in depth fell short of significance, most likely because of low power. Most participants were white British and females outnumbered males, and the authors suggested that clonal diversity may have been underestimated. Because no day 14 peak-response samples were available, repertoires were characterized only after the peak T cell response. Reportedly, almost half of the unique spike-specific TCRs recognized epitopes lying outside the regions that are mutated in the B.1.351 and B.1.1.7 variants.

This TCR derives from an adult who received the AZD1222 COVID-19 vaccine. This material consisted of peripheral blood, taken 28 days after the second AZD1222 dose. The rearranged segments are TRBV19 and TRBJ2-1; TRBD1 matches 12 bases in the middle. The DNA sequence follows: TGTGCCAGTAAGGGGAGGGGACAGGGGGCAATCGGTGAGCAGTTCTTC. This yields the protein CASKGRGQGAIGEQFF.